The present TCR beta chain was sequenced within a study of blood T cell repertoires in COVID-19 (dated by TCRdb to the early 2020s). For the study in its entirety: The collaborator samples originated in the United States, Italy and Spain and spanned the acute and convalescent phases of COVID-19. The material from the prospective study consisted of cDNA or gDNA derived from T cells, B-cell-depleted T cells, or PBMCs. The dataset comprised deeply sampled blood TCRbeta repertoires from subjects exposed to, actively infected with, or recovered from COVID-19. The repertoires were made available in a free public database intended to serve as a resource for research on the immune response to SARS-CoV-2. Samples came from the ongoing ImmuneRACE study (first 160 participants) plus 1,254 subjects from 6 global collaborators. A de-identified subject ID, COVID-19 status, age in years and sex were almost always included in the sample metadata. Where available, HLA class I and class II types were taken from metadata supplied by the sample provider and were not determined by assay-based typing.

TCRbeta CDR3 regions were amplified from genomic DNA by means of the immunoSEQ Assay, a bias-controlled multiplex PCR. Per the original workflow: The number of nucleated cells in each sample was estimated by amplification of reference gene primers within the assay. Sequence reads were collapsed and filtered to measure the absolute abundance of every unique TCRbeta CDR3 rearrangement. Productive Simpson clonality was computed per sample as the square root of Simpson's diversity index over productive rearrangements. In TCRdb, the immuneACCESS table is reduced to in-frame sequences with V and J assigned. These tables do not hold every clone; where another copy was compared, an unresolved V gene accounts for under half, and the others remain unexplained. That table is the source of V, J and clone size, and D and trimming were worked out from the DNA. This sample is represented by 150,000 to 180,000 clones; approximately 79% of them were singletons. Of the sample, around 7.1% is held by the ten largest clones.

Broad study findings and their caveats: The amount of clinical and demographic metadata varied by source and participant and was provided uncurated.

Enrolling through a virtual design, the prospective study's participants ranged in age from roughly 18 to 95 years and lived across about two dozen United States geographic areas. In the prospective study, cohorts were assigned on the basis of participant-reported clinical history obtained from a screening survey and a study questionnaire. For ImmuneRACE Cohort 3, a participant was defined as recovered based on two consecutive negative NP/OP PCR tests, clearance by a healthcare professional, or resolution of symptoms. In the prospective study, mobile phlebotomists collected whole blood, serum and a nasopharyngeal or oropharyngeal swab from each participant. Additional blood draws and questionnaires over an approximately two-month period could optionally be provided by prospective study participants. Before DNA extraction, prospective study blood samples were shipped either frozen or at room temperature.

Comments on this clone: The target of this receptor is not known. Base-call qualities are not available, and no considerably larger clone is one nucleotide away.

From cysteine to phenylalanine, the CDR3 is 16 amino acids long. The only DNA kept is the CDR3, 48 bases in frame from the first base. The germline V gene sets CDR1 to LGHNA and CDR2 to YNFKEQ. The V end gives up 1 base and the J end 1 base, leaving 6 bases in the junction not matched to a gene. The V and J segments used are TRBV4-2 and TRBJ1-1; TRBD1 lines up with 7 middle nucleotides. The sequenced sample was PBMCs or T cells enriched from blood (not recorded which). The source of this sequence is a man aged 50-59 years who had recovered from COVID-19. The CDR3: CASSQGTGISNTEAFF. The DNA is TGTGCCAGCAGCCAAGGGACAGGCATTTCGAACACTGAAGCTTTCTTT.